This T cell receptor beta chain appears in the sequencing data of a study of response to subunit inactivated influenza vaccine. MiXCR was run by TCRdb on the RT-PCR reads, yielding one entry per CDR3 protein. Found here are under 800,000 distinct CDR3 sequences, 11% to 15% of them singletons; the top ten hold 6% to 7%. The table lists this clonotype with a few counts. Germline trimming cut 5 bases from V and 4 bases from J; bases unmatched to any gene: 7. CDR1 and CDR2 from the germline V gene are SGHTA and FQGTGA. The CDR3 sequence is 14 residues long. The rearrangement uses TRBV7-3 and TRBJ2-5, with TRBD1 identical over 7 bases. Sequencing was performed on PBMCs from blood, taken less than 15 days before vaccination. This receptor was obtained from a man in his fifties or sixties who received an inactivated influenza vaccine. The CDR3 loop is CASSPTTGAETQYF. Written as DNA, the CDR3 is TGTGCCAGCAGCCCCACTACAGGGGCAGAGACCCAGTACTTC.